This T cell receptor (beta chain) was observed in a study of PD-1 blockade in classical Hodgkin lymphoma. Study-level results: Relative to healthy donors, newly diagnosed patients reportedly had lower baseline TCR diversity, which was reported as lower still in relapsed/refractory patients.

As to time point: cycle 4 day 1 (C4D1), after more than five weeks of nivolumab. Brentuximab vedotin exposure varied, and every patient relapsed after autologous stem cell transplantation. Looked up from germline, CDR1 is SGHDT and CDR2 is YYEEEE. The CDR3 is 14 residues long. After removal of 4 bases from V and 8 bases from J, the junction contained 10 bases not matched to a gene. TCRdb's copy holds only in-frame clones and misses some; the assay was immunoSEQ multiplex PCR. The table lists under 25,000 clones, roughly four fifths of them singletons. On this clone itself: Its antigen is as yet unknown.

The genes are TRBV5-6 and TRBJ1-2; 8 positions match TRBD1. The receptor was isolated from a human donor with classical Hodgkin lymphoma. Here the sequenced sample was peripheral blood mononuclear cells (PBMCs), taken before the fourth cycle of nivolumab. This CDR3 is CASSRGMDREGYTF. CDR3 DNA: TGTGCCAGCAGCCGAGGGATGGACAGGGAGGGCTACACCTTC.